This T cell receptor beta chain is from a study of post-analysis software for immune sequencing data. Study at large: Recorded disease courses covered relapsing-remitting, secondary progressive and progressive-relapsing multiple sclerosis. Some patients had no subtype annotation.

General study points: Samples made in the same batch grouped tightly together by F measure. Multiple sclerosis patients showed significantly lower normalized Chao1 diversity than controls did. Comparison of patients with controls showed five TRBV segments more frequent in patients, TRBV5-6, TRBV5-1 and TRBV20-1 among them.

V lost 5 bases and J lost 3, with 10 bases in between. The length of the CDR3 is 13 residues. cDNA libraries for TCR beta contained unique molecular identifiers. TCRdb re-derived calls from the PCR reads in MiXCR, one entry per CDR3 protein. The repertoire consists of hundreds of thousands of distinct CDR3 sequences, with roughly three fifths occurring once and the leading ten covering roughly 12%. Regarding this clonotype: Its antigen is undetermined.

This receptor was obtained from a girl aged 2-10 years with multiple sclerosis. Source material: blood. The V call is TRBV12-3 or TRBV12-4, the J call TRBJ1-1; D may be TRBD1 (5 bases). The CDR3 region has the DNA TGTGCCAGCAGTCGAGACAGCGACACTGAAGCTTTCTTT. Its translation: CASSRDSDTEAFF.